One and the same sample provided the 16 T cell receptor beta chains below, sequenced in a study of OX40 agonist ivuxolimab in advanced cancers. Clones were read by immunoSEQ multiplex PCR, and TCRdb kept only the in-frame ones, dropping some. The sample has over 50,000 clones, 65% to 90% seen once; the top ten hold 0.7%. The specimen comprised CD4+ or CD8+ T cells sorted from blood, sampled in a trial of the OX40 agonist ivuxolimab. These receptors all come from an adult with an advanced solid tumor such as melanoma, head and neck, liver or kidney cancer.

This rearrangement joins TRBV4-2 to TRBJ2-1; 13 nucleotides match TRBD2. The CDR3 consists of 20 residues. From germline, CDR1 is LGHNA and CDR2 YNFKEQ. V dropped 0 bases and J dropped 1; count of bases not matched to a gene: 9. This CDR3 reads CASSQDYGTSGIGSYNEQFF. The DNA for the CDR3 is TGTGCCAGCAGCCAAGACTACGGGACTAGCGGGATTGGGTCCTACAATGAGCAGTTCTTC.

The chain has TRBV28 and TRBJ1-5, with TRBD1 identical over 11 bases. The CDR3 extends over 15 amino acids. V was clipped by 1 base and J by 5 bases; unmatched bases: 1. Germline assignment: CDR1 MDHEN and CDR2 SYDVKM. This chain's CDR3 is CASSLSGQGDQPQHF. For the CDR3, the DNA is TGTGCCAGCAGTTTATCGGGACAGGGGGATCAGCCCCAGCATTTT.

This sequence joins TRBV5-1 and TRBJ2-3; 7 nucleotides line up with TRBD2. This CDR3 contains 18 residues. Germline V gene sequence: CDR1 SGHRS, CDR2 YFSETQ. V shed 0 bases, J shed 3 bases, and the junction held 13 bases outside the gene matches. The CDR3 bases are TGCGCCAGCAGCTTGGAACGTGGCGGGAGTTTCAAGACAGATACGCAGTATTTT. This translates into CASSLERGGSFKTDTQYF.

This chain connects TRBV6-1 to TRBJ2-2; D perhaps matches TRBD2 (6 bases). V was trimmed by 4 bases and J by 7 bases, leaving 22 bases between them. Germline CDR1 is MNHNS and CDR2 is SASEGT. The CDR3 totals 17 residues. The DNA of the CDR3 is TGTGCCAGCAGTGCCTTGGTAGGAGGGGCGCGGGTCGGGGAGCTGTTTTTT. Residues: CASSALVGGARVGELFF.

This chain connects TRBV7-6 to TRBJ2-1; D could derive from TRBD1 or TRBD2 (6 bases each). The germline V gene encodes CDR1 SGHVS and CDR2 FNYEAQ. This CDR3 is built from 15 residues. The V end was cut by 2 bases, the J end by 2 bases, with 10 bases between. The CDR3 DNA follows: TGTGCCAGCAGCTTATTAGGGGGGCCCTACAATGAGCAGTTCTTC. Translation gives CASSLLGGPYNEQFF.

The chain recombines TRBV5-6 with TRBJ1-4; unclear D gene. CDR1 is SGHDT and CDR2 is YYEEEE in the germline V gene. This CDR3 has 12 residues. The V end lost 4 bases, the J end lost 11 bases, and 12 bases lay between the germline ends. CDR3 sequence reads: CASSRDGFKLFF. The CDR3, as DNA: TGTGCCAGCAGCCGGGATGGTTTCAAACTGTTTTTT.

This chain links TRBV7-9 with TRBJ1-6; 11 bases agree with TRBD1. The CDR3 has 16 amino acids. Per germline, CDR1 SEHNR and CDR2 FQNEAQ (reference sequence). V gave up 1 base and J gave up 11 bases; unmatched junction bases: 7. The CDR3 region is CASSLGVGTGGTPLHF. Written as DNA, the CDR3 is TGTGCCAGCAGCTTAGGTGTAGGGACAGGGGGAACACCCCTCCACTTT.

This chain connects TRBV7-6 to TRBJ2-1; 10 nucleotides align to TRBD2. The CDR3 covers 15 residues. Germline CDR1 SGHVS, CDR2 FNYEAQ. Trimming cost V 1 base and J 7 bases; bases outside gene matches: 4. CDR3 sequence (DNA): TGTGCCAGCAGCTTAGTAGCGGGGGGCGGGAATGAGCAGTTCTTC. This encodes CASSLVAGGGNEQFF.

V usage is TRBV11-2 and J usage is TRBJ2-1; tentative D call: TRBD2 (7 bases). V gave up 9 bases and J gave up 10 bases, with 22 bases separating them. CDR1 and CDR2 (germline): SGHAT, FQNNGV. CDR3 length equals 14 residues. The chain's CDR3 is CARSGGAINSEQFF. The CDR3 DNA sequence: TGTGCCAGGTCTGGGGGGGCCATAAACTCAGAGCAGTTCTTC.

J is TRBJ2-7 and V is TRBV30; D might be TRBD1 or TRBD2, each matching 5 bases. CDR1 is GTSNPN, CDR2 SVGIG, per germline (reference sequence). The V end was cut by 2 bases, the J end by 6 bases, with 11 bases between. The CDR3 spans 12 residues. The CDR3 coding sequence is TGTGCCTGGAGTACTGGGGGATCCGAGCAGTACTTC. As protein: CAWSTGGSEQYF.

This clone was picked up one time. This CDR3 is CASSDSGQGFEQYF. The CDR3 nucleotides read TGTGCCAGCAGTGATTCGGGACAGGGATTCGAGCAGTACTTC. The rearrangement uses TRBV25-1 and TRBJ2-7; 9 nucleotides align to TRBD1. From germline, CDR1 is MGHDK and CDR2 SYGVNS. The V and J ends lost 3 bases and 6 bases, in that order; junction bases with no gene match: 6. The CDR3 sequence is 14 residues long.

The rearrangement joins TRBV2 to TRBJ2-1; a possible D gene is TRBD2 (6 bases). The CDR3 is 13 residues long. The germline V gene has CDR1 SNHLY and CDR2 FYNNEI. Trimming pared 7 bases from V and 6 bases from J, leaving 13 bases between. The CDR3: CASTGLALNEQFF. The CDR3 coding sequence is TGTGCCAGCACGGGACTCGCCCTCAATGAGCAGTTCTTC.

The chain is built from TRBV5-4 and TRBJ1-1; maybe TRBD1 (5 bases). V gave up 4 bases and J gave up 5 bases, with 18 bases separating them. The CDR3 totals 15 residues. Germline V CDR1 and CDR2: SGHNT, YYREEE (reference sequence). The CDR3 DNA reads TGTGCCAGCAGCGCGGGGCAGGGTATATCGACTGAAGCTTTCTTT. Protein product: CASSAGQGISTEAFF.

The chain carries TRBV2 and TRBJ2-3; D gene unclear. Germline V CDR1 and CDR2: SNHLY, FYNNEI. CDR3 length: 13 residues. The V gene lost 4 bases and the J gene lost 2 bases, with 7 bases spanning the gap. The CDR3 DNA reads TGTGCCAGCAGTGTAGCCTTCACAGATACGCAGTATTTT. Its translation is CASSVAFTDTQYF.

The chain employs TRBV4-2 and TRBJ2-5; the match to TRBD2 covers 10 bases. V was pared by 1 base and J by 3 bases, with 8 bases of the junction left unmatched. The CDR3 runs to 17 residues. Per the germline V gene, CDR1 is LGHNA and CDR2 is YNFKEQ. As DNA, the CDR3 is TGTGCCAGCAGCCAAGCTCTTTCTCTAGCGGGGGAAGAGACCCAGTACTTC. The encoded protein is CASSQALSLAGEETQYF.

The genes are TRBV5-8 and TRBJ2-3; TRBD2 aligns across 13 bases. The CDR3 is 16 amino acids. V was clipped by 4 bases and J by 2 bases; unmatched bases: 4. Germline assignment: CDR1 SGHTS and CDR2 YDEGEE. CDR3 DNA sequence: TGTGCCAGCAGCGCGGGACTAGCGGGGTACACAGATACGCAGTATTTT. It codes for CASSAGLAGYTDTQYF.